Here is one TCR beta chain with its context. Its antigen is not known. CDR1 is SGHTA and CDR2 is FQGNSA in the germline V gene. Trimming left V 6 bases short and J 1 base short, with 13 bases between. There are 15 residues in the CDR3. The source of the sample is a study of cytomegalovirus exposure and HLA in healthy donors. Vbeta (60) and Jbeta (13) primers were used in the PCR. Repertoires were generated with immunoSEQ multiplex PCR, while TCRdb's copy carries only in-frame clones and drops some. The sample lists about 130,000 clones; over 75% were seen once. Points from the study as a whole: In a later analysis, V- and J-gene trimming of beta chains associated with a DCLRE1C missense variant, replicated independently.

Donors counted as nominally healthy when sampled, yet unrecorded immune exposures were likely. The chain combines TRBV7-2 with TRBJ1-5; tentative D call: TRBD1 (5 bases). This clonotype was obtained from a boy between 10 and 17 years old in good health and CMV-seronegative. Sequencing input: PBMCs. In nucleotides, the CDR3 is TGTGCCAGCAGTCCGGAGCAGGGAAGCAATCAGCCCCAGCATTTT. This codes for CASSPEQGSNQPQHF.